These T cell receptor beta chains were read from a single sample in a study of blood T cells in healthy people across ages. TCRdb recomputed calls from the 5' RACE reads with MiXCR, one row per CDR3 protein. The table includes 550,000 to 750,000 distinct CDR3 sequences, approximately 21% detected once. Material: blood. The receptor source for this set is an older man in good health. Each CDR3 is given with its conserved first and last residue. The D gene is left open where the match is weak. The size entry is marked missing in some rows and otherwise reads once, few, many or a size class.

v_gene	j_gene	abundance	d_gene	CDR3aa	CDR3nt
TRBV20-1	TRBJ2-7	-	-	CSAVVGTYEQYF	TGCAGTGCTGTAGTTGGCACCTACGAGCAGTACTTC
TRBV12-3/TRBV12-4	TRBJ2-1	many	-	CASRPTFGYNEQFF	TGTGCCAGCAGACCTACGTTTGGGTACAATGAGCAGTTCTTC
TRBV15	TRBJ1-1	-	-	CATSRDTENTEAFF	TGTGCCACCAGCAGAGATACCGAGAACACTGAAGCTTTCTTT
TRBV28	TRBJ2-1	-	-	CASSFRGVAGQFF	TGTGCCAGCAGTTTTAGAGGGGTGGCCGGGCAGTTCTTC
TRBV12-3/TRBV12-4	TRBJ1-1	few	-	CASSNYGGSEAFF	TGTGCCAGCAGCAACTATGGTGGGAGTGAAGCTTTCTTT
TRBV29-1	TRBJ1-2	-	TRBD1	CSVRDRGYGYTF	TGCAGCGTCCGGGACAGGGGCTATGGCTACACCTTC
TRBV7-8	TRBJ2-7	-	-	CASSFLGGGYEQYF	TGTGCCAGCAGCTTCCTGGGAGGTGGTTACGAGCAGTACTTC
TRBV19	TRBJ2-3	few	TRBD1	CASRLDRGTDTQYF	TGTGCCAGTAGGCTGGACAGGGGAACAGATACGCAGTATTTT
TRBV11-2	TRBJ2-7	-	-	CASSRPGVGEQYF	TGTGCCAGCAGCCGCCCGGGGGTAGGCGAGCAGTACTTC
TRBV27	TRBJ2-7	-	-	CASSPPGHLTYEQYF	TGTGCCAGCAGTCCTCCGGGACACCTAACCTACGAGCAGTACTTC
TRBV5-1	TRBJ2-1	-	TRBD2	CASSLSGLAGYNEQFF	TGCGCCAGCAGCTTATCGGGGCTAGCGGGATACAATGAGCAGTTCTTC
TRBV9	TRBJ2-3	-	-	CASSASGGDYSDTQYF	TGTGCCAGCAGCGCCTCCGGCGGGGATTATTCAGATACGCAGTATTTT
TRBV6-1	TRBJ2-7	many	TRBD1	CASSGDLGTGGNWYF	TGTGCCAGCAGTGGAGACCTGGGGACAGGGGGAAATTGGTACTTC
TRBV2	TRBJ1-2	-	-	CASSDLVQGSSYTF	TGTGCCAGCAGTGATTTGGTGCAGGGTTCGAGCTACACCTTC
TRBV15	TRBJ2-7	many	-	CATSAGQLNYEQYF	TGTGCCACCAGCGCAGGACAGCTTAACTACGAGCAGTACTTC
TRBV12-3/TRBV12-4	TRBJ2-3	few	TRBD1	CASSSAPGQGTDTQYF	TGTGCCAGCAGTTCCGCGCCGGGACAGGGAACAGATACGCAGTATTTT
TRBV28	TRBJ1-2	-	-	CASSLSGTFYGYTF	TGTGCCAGCAGTTTATCCGGGACGTTCTATGGCTACACCTTC
TRBV19	TRBJ1-5	few	TRBD1	CASSTTGERQPQHF	TGTGCCAGTAGTACGACAGGGGAGAGGCAGCCCCAGCATTTT
TRBV30	TRBJ1-2	few	TRBD1	CAWSISGTGVNYGYTF	TGTGCCTGGAGTATCTCCGGGACAGGGGTTAACTATGGCTACACCTTC
TRBV6-5	TRBJ2-7	few	TRBD2	CVSSPGLAGATEQYF	TGTGTCAGCAGCCCGGGACTAGCGGGAGCCACCGAGCAGTACTTC
TRBV6-1	TRBJ2-7	-	TRBD1	CASTTGQGIYEQYF	TGTGCCAGCACTACGGGACAGGGGATCTACGAGCAGTACTTC
TRBV28	TRBJ2-7	few	-	CASRGGGQNTYEQYF	TGTGCCAGCAGAGGAGGGGGCCAAAATACGTACGAGCAGTACTTC
TRBV5-1	TRBJ2-2	-	-	CASSVQDPATGELFF	TGCGCCAGCAGCGTCCAAGACCCTGCCACCGGGGAGCTGTTTTTT
TRBV5-5	TRBJ2-2	-	-	CASSLDDTGELFF	TGTGCCAGCAGCTTGGACGACACCGGGGAGCTGTTTTTT
TRBV20-1	TRBJ2-5	many	-	CSATSGETQYF	TGCAGTGCTACTTCAGGGGAGACCCAGTACTTC
TRBV6-1	TRBJ2-1	-	-	CASSPLPREQFF	TGTGCCAGCAGCCCCCTCCCCCGTGAGCAGTTCTTC
TRBV10-3	TRBJ2-7	-	-	CAISVGTPSYEQYF	TGTGCCATCAGTGTAGGGACACCGTCCTACGAGCAGTACTTC
TRBV5-1	TRBJ2-4	-	-	CASSMGAAKNIQYF	TGCGCCAGCAGTATGGGGGCTGCCAAAAACATTCAGTACTTC
TRBV10-3	TRBJ2-1	-	-	CATSIGPSAYNEQFF	TGTGCCACCAGCATCGGACCTAGCGCGTACAATGAGCAGTTCTTC
TRBV5-1	TRBJ2-1	-	-	CASSLEANPYNEQFF	TGCGCCAGCAGCTTGGAAGCGAACCCCTACAATGAGCAGTTCTTC
TRBV12-3/TRBV12-4	TRBJ2-2	few	TRBD2	CASRWREKTGELFF	TGTGCCAGCAGGTGGCGGGAGAAGACCGGGGAGCTGTTTTTT
TRBV6-5	TRBJ2-1	many	TRBD1	CASSYGTRTGDNEQFF	TGTGCCAGCAGTTACGGCACCAGGACAGGCGACAATGAGCAGTTCTTC
TRBV4-3	TRBJ1-6	few	-	CASSQNRGDNSPLHF	TGCGCCAGCAGCCAAAATAGAGGAGATAATTCACCCCTCCACTTT
TRBV29-1	TRBJ2-3	few	TRBD2	CSVLGLAEEGSTDTQYF	TGCAGCGTTCTGGGACTAGCGGAAGAGGGTAGCACAGATACGCAGTATTTT
TRBV29-1	TRBJ2-1	-	-	CSVVLVYNEQFF	TGCAGCGTTGTGTTGGTCTACAATGAGCAGTTCTTC
TRBV12-3/TRBV12-4	TRBJ1-5	-	-	CASSLDRRSYSNQPQHF	TGTGCCAGCAGTTTAGACAGGCGTAGTTATAGCAATCAGCCCCAGCATTTT
TRBV3-1	TRBJ2-1	-	-	CASSRGETGNEQFF	TGTGCCAGCAGCCGGGGCGAAACGGGTAATGAGCAGTTCTTC
TRBV10-3	TRBJ2-3	few	TRBD2	CAISDRGRGSSTDTQYF	TGTGCCATCAGTGATCGCGGGAGGGGGTCTAGCACAGATACGCAGTATTTT
TRBV10-3	TRBJ2-2	many	TRBD1	CAIKGQGDTGELFF	TGTGCCATCAAAGGACAGGGGGACACCGGGGAGCTGTTTTTT
TRBV3-1	TRBJ1-1	many	TRBD1	CASSLQGADTEAFF	TGTGCCAGCAGCCTACAGGGGGCTGACACTGAAGCTTTCTTT
TRBV20-1	TRBJ2-1	few	TRBD2	CSAHKASGVSYNEQFF	TGCAGTGCTCACAAAGCTAGCGGGGTCTCCTACAATGAGCAGTTCTTC
TRBV11-1	TRBJ2-7	-	-	CASSLTACEQYF	TGTGCCAGCAGCTTGACAGCCTGCGAGCAGTACTTC
TRBV3-1	TRBJ2-1	few	-	CASSQVNGRSYNEQFF	TGTGCCAGCAGCCAAGTCAACGGGCGCTCCTACAATGAGCAGTTCTTC
TRBV3-1	TRBJ2-5	-	TRBD1	CASSQRTGGSKETQYF	TGTGCCAGCAGCCAACGGACAGGGGGCTCTAAAGAGACCCAGTACTTC
TRBV15	TRBJ2-5	-	-	CATSRDMVGGQQETQYF	TGTGCCACCAGCAGAGATATGGTGGGAGGACAGCAAGAGACCCAGTACTTC
TRBV6-6	TRBJ2-3	-	TRBD2	CASSFPLAGYTDTQYF	TGTGCCAGCAGTTTCCCGCTAGCGGGATACACAGATACGCAGTATTTT
TRBV28	TRBJ2-1	few	-	CASSLVGKGRNEQFF	TGTGCCAGCAGTCTGGTGGGAAAGGGGAGGAATGAGCAGTTCTTC
TRBV6-5	TRBJ2-7	-	-	CASSYPGPTGEQYF	TGTGCCAGCAGTTACCCAGGGCCAACGGGCGAGCAGTACTTC
TRBV25-1	TRBJ2-7	-	TRBD2	CASSGSPGLGSEQYF	TGTGCCAGCAGTGGCTCTCCGGGACTAGGGTCTGAGCAGTACTTC
TRBV30	TRBJ2-4	few	TRBD2	CAWSSSGRARYIQYF	TGTGCCTGGAGTTCTAGCGGGAGGGCCCGTTACATTCAGTACTTC
TRBV7-2	TRBJ2-7	many	TRBD2	CASSLRAGGIYNEQYF	TGTGCCAGCAGCTTAAGGGCGGGAGGTATCTATAACGAGCAGTACTTC
TRBV19	TRBJ1-5	-	-	CASSIGGSDGNQPQHF	TGTGCCAGTAGTATAGGGGGATCAGATGGCAATCAGCCCCAGCATTTT
TRBV5-1	TRBJ1-4	few	TRBD1	CASSLATGDNEKLFF	TGCGCCAGCAGCTTGGCGACAGGGGACAATGAAAAACTGTTTTTT
TRBV20-1	TRBJ2-7	many	TRBD2	CSAPGTSYEQYF	TGCAGTGCCCCCGGGACTAGCTACGAGCAGTACTTC
TRBV24-1	TRBJ2-5	few	-	CATSDRDKGHQETQYF	TGTGCCACCAGTGACCGGGACAAGGGGCACCAAGAGACCCAGTACTTC
TRBV20-1	TRBJ2-5	-	TRBD1	CSARGSGQGGGETQYF	TGCAGTGCTAGGGGGTCCGGACAGGGAGGCGGAGAGACCCAGTACTTC
TRBV29-1	TRBJ2-1	few	-	CSFFTSFDEQFF	TGCAGCTTCTTTACTAGCTTTGATGAGCAGTTCTTC
TRBV4-2	TRBJ1-6	-	-	CASRQMLEGGGSAYNSPLHF	TGTGCCAGCAGGCAGATGCTTGAGGGTGGCGGGAGCGCCTATAATTCACCCCTCCACTTT
TRBV19	TRBJ2-5	-	TRBD2	CASSTGLAGVETQYF	TGTGCCAGTAGTACGGGACTAGCGGGAGTTGAGACCCAGTACTTC
TRBV20-1	TRBJ2-4	-	-	CSARKGDAKNIQYF	TGCAGTGCTAGAAAGGGGGATGCCAAAAACATTCAGTACTTC